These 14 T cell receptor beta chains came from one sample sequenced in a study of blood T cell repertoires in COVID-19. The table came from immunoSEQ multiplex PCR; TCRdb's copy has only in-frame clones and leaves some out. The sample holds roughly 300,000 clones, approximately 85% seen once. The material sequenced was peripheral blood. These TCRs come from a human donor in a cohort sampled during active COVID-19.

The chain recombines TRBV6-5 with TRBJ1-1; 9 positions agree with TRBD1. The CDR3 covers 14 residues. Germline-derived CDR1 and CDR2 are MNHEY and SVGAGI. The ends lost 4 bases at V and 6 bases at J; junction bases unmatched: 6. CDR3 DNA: TGTGCCAGCAGTTTAAGACAGGGGGTGCCTGAAGCTTTCTTT. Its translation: CASSLRQGVPEAFF.

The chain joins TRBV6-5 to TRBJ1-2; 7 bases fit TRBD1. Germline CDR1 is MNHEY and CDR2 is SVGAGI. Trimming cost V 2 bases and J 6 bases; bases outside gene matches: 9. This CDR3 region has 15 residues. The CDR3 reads CASSYGGGGGDGYTF. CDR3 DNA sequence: TGTGCCAGCAGTTACGGGGGAGGAGGGGGCGATGGCTACACCTTC.

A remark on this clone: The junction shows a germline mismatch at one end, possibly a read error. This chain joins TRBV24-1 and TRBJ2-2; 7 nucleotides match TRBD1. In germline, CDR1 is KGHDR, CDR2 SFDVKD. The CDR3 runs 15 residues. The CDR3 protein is CATSEDRMNTGELFF. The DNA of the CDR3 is TGTGCCACTAGTGAGGACAGGATGAACACCGGGGAGCTGTTTTTT.

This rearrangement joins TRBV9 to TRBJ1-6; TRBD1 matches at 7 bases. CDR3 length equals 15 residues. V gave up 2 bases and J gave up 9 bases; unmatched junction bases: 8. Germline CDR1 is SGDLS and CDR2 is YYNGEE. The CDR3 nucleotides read TGTGCCAGCAGCGTGGGAGAGACAGGGCTTTCACCCCTCCACTTT. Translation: CASSVGETGLSPLHF.

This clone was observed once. The CDR3 coding sequence is TGTGCCAGCAGTTTGGGGAGGGACTATGGCTACACCTTC. Translation: CASSLGRDYGYTF. V usage is TRBV27 and J usage is TRBJ1-2, with D uncertain. V was trimmed by 3 bases and J by 3 bases, leaving 8 bases between them. Germline CDR1 MNHEY, CDR2 SMNVEV (reference sequence). This CDR3 spans 13 amino acids.

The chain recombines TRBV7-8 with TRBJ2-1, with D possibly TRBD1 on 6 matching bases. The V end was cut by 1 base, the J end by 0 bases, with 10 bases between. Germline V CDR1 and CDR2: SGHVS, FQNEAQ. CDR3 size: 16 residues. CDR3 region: CASSLVQGSSYNEQFF. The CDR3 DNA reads TGTGCCAGCAGCTTAGTTCAGGGGAGCTCCTACAATGAGCAGTTCTTC.

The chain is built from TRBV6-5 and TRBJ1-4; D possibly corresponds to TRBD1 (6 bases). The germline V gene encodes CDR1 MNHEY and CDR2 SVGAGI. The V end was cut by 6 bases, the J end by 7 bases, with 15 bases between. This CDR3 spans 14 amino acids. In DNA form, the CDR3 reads TGTGCCAGCAGCCCGACAGGAACCGGTGAAAAACTGTTTTTT. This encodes CASSPTGTGEKLFF.

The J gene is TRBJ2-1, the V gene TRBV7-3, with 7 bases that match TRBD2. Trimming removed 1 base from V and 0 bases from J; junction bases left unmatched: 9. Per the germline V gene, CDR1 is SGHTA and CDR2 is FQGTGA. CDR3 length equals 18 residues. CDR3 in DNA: TGTGCCAGCAGCTTAAGTGGTTGGGGAGGGTCCTCCTACAATGAGCAGTTCTTC. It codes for CASSLSGWGGSSYNEQFF.

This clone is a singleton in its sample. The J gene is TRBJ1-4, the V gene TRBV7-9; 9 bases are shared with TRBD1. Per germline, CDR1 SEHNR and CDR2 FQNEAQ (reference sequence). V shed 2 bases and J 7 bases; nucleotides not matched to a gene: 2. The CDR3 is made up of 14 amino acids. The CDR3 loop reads CASSLRTGAEKLFF. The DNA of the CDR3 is TGTGCCAGCAGCTTACGGACAGGGGCTGAAAAACTGTTTTTT. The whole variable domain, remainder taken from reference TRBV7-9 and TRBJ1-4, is DTGVSQNPRHKITKRGQNVTFRCDPISEHNRLYWYRQTLGQGPEFLTYFQNEAQLEKSRLLSDRFSAERPKGSFSTLEIQRTEQGDSAMYLCASSLRTGAEKLFFGSGTQLSVL.

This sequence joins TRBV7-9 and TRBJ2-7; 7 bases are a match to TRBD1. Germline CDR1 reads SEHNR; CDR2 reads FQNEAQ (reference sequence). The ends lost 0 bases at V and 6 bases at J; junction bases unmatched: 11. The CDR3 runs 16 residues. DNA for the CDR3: TGTGCCAGCAGCTTAGCTGGGACAGTTATGTCTCGCGAGCAGTACTTC. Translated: CASSLAGTVMSREQYF.

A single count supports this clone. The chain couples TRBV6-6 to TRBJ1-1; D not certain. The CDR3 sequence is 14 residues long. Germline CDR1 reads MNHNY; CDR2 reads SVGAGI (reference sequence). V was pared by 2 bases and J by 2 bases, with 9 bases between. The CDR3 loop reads CASSYREVNTEAFF. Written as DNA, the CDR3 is TGTGCCAGCAGTTACAGGGAGGTCAACACTGAAGCTTTCTTT.

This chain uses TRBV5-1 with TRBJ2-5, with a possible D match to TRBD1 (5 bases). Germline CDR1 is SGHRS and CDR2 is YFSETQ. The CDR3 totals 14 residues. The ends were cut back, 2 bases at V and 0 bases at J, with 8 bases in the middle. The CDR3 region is CASSLRQYQETQYF. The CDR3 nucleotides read TGCGCCAGCAGCTTACGACAGTACCAAGAGACCCAGTACTTC.

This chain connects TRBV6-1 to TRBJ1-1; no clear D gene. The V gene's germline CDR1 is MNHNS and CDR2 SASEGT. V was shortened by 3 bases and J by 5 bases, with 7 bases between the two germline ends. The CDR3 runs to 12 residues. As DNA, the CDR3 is TGTGCCAGCAGTGAGAGTGCGACTGAAGCTTTCTTT. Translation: CASSESATEAFF.

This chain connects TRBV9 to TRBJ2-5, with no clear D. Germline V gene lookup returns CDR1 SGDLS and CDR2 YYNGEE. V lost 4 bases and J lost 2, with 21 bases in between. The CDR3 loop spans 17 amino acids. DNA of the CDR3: TGTGCCAGCAGCCAACGTGACACGTTAAGACGACAAGAGACCCAGTACTTC. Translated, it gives CASSQRDTLRRQETQYF.